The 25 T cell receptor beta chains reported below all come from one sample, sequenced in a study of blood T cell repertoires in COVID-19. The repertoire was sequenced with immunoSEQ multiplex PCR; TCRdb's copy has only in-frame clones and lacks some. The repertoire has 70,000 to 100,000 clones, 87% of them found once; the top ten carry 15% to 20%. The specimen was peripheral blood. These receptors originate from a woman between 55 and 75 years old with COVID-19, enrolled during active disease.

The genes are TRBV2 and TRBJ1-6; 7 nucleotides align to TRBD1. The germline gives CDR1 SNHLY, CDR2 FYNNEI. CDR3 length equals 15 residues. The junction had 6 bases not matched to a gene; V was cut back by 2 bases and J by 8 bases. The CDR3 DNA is TGTGCCAGCAGTGAACTTACAGGGGAAGATTCACCCCTCCACTTT. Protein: CASSELTGEDSPLHF.

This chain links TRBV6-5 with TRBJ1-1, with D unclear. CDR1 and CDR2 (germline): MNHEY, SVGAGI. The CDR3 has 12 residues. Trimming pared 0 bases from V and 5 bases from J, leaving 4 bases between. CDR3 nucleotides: TGTGCCAGCAGTTACTCGAGGACTGAAGCTTTCTTT. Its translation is CASSYSRTEAFF.

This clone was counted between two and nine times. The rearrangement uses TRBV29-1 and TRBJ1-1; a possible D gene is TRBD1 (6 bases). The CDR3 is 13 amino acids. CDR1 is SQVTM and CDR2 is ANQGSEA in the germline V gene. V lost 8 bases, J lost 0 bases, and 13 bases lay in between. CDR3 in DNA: TGCAGCTCCGCCCAGGGGTTGAACACTGAAGCTTTCTTT. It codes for CSSAQGLNTEAFF.

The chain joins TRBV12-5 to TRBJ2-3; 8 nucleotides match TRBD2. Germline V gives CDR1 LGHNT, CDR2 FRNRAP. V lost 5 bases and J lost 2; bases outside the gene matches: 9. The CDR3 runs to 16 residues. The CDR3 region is CASGLPGGGPTDTQYF. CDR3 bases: TGTGCTAGTGGTCTGCCGGGGGGGGGTCCCACAGATACGCAGTATTTT.

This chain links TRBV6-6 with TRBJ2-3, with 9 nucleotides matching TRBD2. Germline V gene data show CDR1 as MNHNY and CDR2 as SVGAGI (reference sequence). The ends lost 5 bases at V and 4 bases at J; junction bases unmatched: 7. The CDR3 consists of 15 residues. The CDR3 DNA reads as TGTGCCAGCAGTGGGGCCCAGCGGGGGGCAGATACGCAGTATTTT. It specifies CASSGAQRGADTQYF.

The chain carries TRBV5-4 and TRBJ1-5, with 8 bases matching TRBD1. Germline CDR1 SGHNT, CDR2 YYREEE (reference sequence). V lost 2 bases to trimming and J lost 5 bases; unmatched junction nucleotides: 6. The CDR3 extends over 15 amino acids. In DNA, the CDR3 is TGTGCCAGCAGCTTCGGCGGACAGGGCGATCAGCCCCAGCATTTT. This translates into CASSFGGQGDQPQHF.

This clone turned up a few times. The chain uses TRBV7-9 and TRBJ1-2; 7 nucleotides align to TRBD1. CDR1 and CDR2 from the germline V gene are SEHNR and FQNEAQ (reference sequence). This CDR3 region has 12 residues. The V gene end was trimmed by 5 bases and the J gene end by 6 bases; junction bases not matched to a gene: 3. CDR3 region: CASSRGTDGYTF. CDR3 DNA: TGTGCCAGCAGCCGGGGGACAGATGGCTACACCTTC.

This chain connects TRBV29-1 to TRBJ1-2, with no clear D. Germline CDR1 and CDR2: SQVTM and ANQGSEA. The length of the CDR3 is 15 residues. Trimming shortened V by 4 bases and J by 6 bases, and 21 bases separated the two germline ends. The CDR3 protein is CSVASLWDRGDGYTF. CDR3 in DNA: TGCAGCGTTGCGAGTCTGTGGGATCGCGGGGATGGCTACACCTTC.

The CDR3 DNA reads TGTGCCAGCAGCCCCTCGGGGGTTGCGGAGATAGGCTACGAGCAGTACTTC. Protein: CASSPSGVAEIGYEQYF. The rearrangement joins TRBV9 to TRBJ2-7; a weak D match, TRBD2 (6 bases). V dropped 4 bases and J dropped 3 bases, with 23 bases sitting between them. The CDR3 is made up of 17 amino acids. Germline CDR1 SGDLS, CDR2 YYNGEE.

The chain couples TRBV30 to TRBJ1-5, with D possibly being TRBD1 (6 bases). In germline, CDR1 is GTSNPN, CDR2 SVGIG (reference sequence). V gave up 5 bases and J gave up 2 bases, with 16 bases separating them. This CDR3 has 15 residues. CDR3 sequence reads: CAWGRQADGNQPQHF. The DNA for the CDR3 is TGTGCCTGGGGAAGACAGGCGGATGGCAATCAGCCCCAGCATTTT.

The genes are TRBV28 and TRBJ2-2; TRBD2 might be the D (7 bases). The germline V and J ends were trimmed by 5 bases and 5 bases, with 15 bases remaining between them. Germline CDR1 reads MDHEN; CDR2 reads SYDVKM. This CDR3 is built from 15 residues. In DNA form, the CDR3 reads TGTGCCAGCAGTGTGCCGGGGGGCTATACCGGGGAGCTGTTTTTT. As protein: CASSVPGGYTGELFF.

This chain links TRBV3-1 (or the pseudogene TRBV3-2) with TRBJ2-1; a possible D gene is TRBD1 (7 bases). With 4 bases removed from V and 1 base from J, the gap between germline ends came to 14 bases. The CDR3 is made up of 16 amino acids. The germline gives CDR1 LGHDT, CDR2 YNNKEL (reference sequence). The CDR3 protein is CASSPSTGRSYNEQFF. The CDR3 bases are TGTGCCAGCAGCCCCTCGACAGGGAGGTCCTACAATGAGCAGTTCTTC.

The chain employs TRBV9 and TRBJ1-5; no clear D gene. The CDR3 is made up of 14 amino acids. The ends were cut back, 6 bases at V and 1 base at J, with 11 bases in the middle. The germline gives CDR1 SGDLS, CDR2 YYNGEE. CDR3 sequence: CASNPGLSNQPQHF. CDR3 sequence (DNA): TGTGCCAGCAATCCAGGCCTAAGCAATCAGCCCCAGCATTTT. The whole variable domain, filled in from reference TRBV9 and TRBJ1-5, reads DSGVTQTPKHLITATGQRVTLRCSPRSGDLSVYWYQQSLDQGLQFLIQYYNGEERAKGNILERFSAQQFPDLHSELNLSSLELGDSALYFCASNPGLSNQPQHFGDGTRLSIL.

The CDR3 loop is CASSIGSTSTDTQYF. The CDR3 nucleotides read TGTGCCAGTAGTATAGGTTCGACTAGCACAGATACGCAGTATTTT. The chain uses TRBV19 and TRBJ2-3; no clear D. The CDR3 totals 15 residues. V gave up 1 base and J gave up 0 bases, with 8 bases separating them. The germline gives CDR1 LNHDA, CDR2 SQIVND (reference sequence).

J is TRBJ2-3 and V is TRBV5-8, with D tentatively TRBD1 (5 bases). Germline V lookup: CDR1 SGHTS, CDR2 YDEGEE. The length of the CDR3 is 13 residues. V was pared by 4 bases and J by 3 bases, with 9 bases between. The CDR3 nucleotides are TGTGCCAGCAGCCCCGGACATACAGATACGCAGTATTTT. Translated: CASSPGHTDTQYF. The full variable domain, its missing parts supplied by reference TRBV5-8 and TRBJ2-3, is EAGVTQSPTHLIKTRGQQATLRCSPISGHTSVYWYQQALGLGLQFLLWYDEGEERNRGNFPPRFSGRQFPNYSSELNVNALELEDSALYLCASSPGHTDTQYFGPGTRLTVL.

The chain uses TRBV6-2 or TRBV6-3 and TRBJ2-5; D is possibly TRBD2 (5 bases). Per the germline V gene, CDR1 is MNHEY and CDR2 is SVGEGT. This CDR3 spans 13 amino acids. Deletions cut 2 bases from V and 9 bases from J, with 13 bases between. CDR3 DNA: TGTGCCAGCAGTTACAATCGGGCCGGGGCCCAGTACTTC. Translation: CASSYNRAGAQYF.

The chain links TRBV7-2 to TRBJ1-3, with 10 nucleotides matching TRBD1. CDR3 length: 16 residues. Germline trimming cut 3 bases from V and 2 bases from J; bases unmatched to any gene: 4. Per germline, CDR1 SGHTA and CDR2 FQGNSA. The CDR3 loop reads CASSLTGGLTGNTIYF. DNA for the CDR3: TGTGCCAGCAGCTTGACAGGGGGCTTAACTGGAAACACCATATATTTT.

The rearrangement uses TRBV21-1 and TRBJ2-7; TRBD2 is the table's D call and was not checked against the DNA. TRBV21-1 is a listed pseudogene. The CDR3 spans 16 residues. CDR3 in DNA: TGTGCCAGCAGCAAAGCAGGACTAGTATCTCCCTACGAGCAGTACTTC. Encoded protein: CASSKAGLVSPYEQYF.

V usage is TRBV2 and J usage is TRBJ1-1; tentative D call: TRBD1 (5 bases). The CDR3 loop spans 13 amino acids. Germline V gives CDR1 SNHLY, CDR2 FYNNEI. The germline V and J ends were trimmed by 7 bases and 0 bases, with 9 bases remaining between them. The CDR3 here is CASTQVMNTEAFF. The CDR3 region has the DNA TGTGCCAGCACACAGGTAATGAACACTGAAGCTTTCTTT.

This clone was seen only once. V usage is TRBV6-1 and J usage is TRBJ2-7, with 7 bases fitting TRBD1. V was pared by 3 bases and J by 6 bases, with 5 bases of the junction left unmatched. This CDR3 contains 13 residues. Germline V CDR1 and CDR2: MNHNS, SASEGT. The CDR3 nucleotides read TGTGCCAGCAGTGAGTTGCAGGGGGTCGAGCAGTACTTC. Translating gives CASSELQGVEQYF.

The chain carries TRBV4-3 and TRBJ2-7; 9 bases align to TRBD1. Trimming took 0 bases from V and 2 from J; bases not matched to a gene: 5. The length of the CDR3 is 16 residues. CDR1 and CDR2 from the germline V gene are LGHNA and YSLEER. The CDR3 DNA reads TGCGCCAGCAGCCAAGATGGGACAGGGTTACCCTACGAGCAGTACTTC. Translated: CASSQDGTGLPYEQYF.

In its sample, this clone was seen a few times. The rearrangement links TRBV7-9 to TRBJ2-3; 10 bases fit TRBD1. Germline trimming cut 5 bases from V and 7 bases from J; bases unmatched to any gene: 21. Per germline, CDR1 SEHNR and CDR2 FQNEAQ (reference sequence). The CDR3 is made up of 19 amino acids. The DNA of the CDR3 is TGTGCCAGCAGCCCCCTGTCTATAGTGGGACAGGGGATTTGGAATACGCAGTATTTT. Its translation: CASSPLSIVGQGIWNTQYF.

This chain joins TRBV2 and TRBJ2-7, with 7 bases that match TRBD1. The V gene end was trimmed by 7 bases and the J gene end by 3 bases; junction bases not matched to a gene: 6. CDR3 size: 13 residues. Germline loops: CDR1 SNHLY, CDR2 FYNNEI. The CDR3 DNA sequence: TGTGCCAGCACCCCCGGGACAGACTACGAGCAGTACTTC. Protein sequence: CASTPGTDYEQYF.

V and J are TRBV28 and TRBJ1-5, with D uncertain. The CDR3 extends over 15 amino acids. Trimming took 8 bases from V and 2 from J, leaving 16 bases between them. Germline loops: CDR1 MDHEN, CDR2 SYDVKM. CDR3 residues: CASRRSSAGNQPQHF. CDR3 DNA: TGTGCCAGCCGCCGGAGTTCAGCAGGCAATCAGCCCCAGCATTTT.

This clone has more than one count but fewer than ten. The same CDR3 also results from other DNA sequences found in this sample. The CDR3 here is CASSPGQNTEAFF. The CDR3 nucleotides are TGTGCCAGCTCACCAGGGCAGAACACTGAAGCTTTCTTT. The gene calls are TRBV18 and TRBJ1-1; D remains ambiguous. Germline values: CDR1 KGHSH, CDR2 LQKENI. Between the trimmed V and J ends, which lost 2 bases and 1 base, there was a span of 5 bases. The length of the CDR3 is 13 residues. Full variable domain (missing parts from reference TRBV18 and TRBJ1-1): NAGVMQNPRHLVRRRGQEARLRCSPMKGHSHVYWYRQLPEEGLKFMVYLQKENIIDESGMPKERFSAEFPKEGPSILRIQQVVRGDSAAYFCASSPGQNTEAFFGQGTRLTVV.